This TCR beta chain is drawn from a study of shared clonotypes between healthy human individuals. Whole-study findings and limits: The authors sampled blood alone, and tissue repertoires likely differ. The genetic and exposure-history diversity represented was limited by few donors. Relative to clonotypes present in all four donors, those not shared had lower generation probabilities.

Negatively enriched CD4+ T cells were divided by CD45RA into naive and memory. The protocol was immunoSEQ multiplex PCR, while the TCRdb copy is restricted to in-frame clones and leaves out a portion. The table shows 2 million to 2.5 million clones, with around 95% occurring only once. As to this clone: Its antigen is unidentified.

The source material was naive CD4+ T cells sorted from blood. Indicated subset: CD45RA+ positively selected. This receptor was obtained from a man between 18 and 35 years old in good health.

The CDR3 nucleotides read TGTGCCAGCAGCCTTAATGGAAACACCATATATTTT. Translated, it gives CASSLNGNTIYF. This chain connects TRBV11-2 to TRBJ1-3, with no clear D. Germline CDR1 reads SGHAT; CDR2 reads FQNNGV. The CDR3 totals 12 residues. Trimming stripped 5 bases from V and 3 bases from J, with 5 bases between.